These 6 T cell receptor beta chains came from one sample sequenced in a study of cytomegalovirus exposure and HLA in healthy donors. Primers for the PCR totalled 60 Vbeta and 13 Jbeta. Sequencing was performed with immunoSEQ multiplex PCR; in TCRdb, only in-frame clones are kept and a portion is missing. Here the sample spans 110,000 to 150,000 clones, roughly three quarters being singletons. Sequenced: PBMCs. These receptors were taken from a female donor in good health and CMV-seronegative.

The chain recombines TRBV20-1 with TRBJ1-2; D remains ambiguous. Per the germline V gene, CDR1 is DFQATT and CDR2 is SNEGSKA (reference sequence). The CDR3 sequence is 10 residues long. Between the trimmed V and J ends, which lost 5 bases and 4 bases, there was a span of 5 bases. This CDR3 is CSAEAYGYTF. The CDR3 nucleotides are TGCAGTGCTGAAGCCTATGGCTACACCTTC.

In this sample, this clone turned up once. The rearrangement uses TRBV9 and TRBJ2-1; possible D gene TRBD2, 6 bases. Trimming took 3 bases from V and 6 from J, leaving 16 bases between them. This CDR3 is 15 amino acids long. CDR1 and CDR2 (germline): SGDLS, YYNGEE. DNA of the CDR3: TGTGCCAGCAGCGCATTGCCGGGGGTGGGCAATGAGCAGTTCTTC. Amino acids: CASSALPGVGNEQFF.

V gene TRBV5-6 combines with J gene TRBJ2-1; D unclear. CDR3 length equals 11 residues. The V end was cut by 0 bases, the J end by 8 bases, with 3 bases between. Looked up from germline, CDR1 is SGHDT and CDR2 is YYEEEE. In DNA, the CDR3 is TGTGCCAGCAGCTTGGCGGATGAGCAGTTCTTC. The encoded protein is CASSLADEQFF.

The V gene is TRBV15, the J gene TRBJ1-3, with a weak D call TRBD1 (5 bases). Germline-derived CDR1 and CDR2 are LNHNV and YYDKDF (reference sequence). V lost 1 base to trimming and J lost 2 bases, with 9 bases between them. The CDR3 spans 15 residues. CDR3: CATSRGIGAGNTIYF. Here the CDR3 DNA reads TGTGCCACCAGCAGAGGAATAGGGGCTGGAAACACCATATATTTT.

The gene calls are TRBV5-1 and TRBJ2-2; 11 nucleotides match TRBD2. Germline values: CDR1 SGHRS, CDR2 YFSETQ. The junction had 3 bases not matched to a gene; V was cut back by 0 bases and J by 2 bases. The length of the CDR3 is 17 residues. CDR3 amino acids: CASSLGGLAVNTGELFF. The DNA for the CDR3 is TGCGCCAGCAGCTTGGGGGGACTAGCGGTTAACACCGGGGAGCTGTTTTTT.

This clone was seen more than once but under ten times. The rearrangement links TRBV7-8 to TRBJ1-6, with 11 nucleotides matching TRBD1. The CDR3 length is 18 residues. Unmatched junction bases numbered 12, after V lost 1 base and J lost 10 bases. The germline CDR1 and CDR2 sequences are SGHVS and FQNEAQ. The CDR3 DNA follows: TGTGCCAGCAGCTTAGGGATTTTTGGACAGGGGGCACGATCACCCCTCCACTTT. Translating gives CASSLGIFGQGARSPLHF.